The clone carrying this T cell receptor beta chain was seen a single time. The data derive from a study of blood T cell repertoires in COVID-19. Researchers sorted participants into cohorts using their self-reported clinical history. All recovered Cohort 3 donors got two negative PCRs, got clearance, or saw symptom resolution. The CDR3 is made up of 11 amino acids. Germline-derived CDR1 and CDR2 are MDHEN and SYDVKM. The V end lost 7 bases, the J end lost 3 bases, and 7 bases lay between the germline ends. The protocol was immunoSEQ multiplex PCR, while the TCRdb copy is restricted to in-frame clones and leaves out a portion. The sample shows approximately 230,000 clones, just over 90% of them seen only once.

This chain uses TRBV28 with TRBJ2-7, with a possible D match to TRBD2 (5 bases). The sequence derives from a woman between 18 and 29 years old who had recovered from COVID-19. Source material: PBMCs or T cells enriched from blood (not recorded which). CDR3 bases: TGTGCCAGCACGGACTTCTACGAGCAGTACTTC. As protein: CASTDFYEQYF.